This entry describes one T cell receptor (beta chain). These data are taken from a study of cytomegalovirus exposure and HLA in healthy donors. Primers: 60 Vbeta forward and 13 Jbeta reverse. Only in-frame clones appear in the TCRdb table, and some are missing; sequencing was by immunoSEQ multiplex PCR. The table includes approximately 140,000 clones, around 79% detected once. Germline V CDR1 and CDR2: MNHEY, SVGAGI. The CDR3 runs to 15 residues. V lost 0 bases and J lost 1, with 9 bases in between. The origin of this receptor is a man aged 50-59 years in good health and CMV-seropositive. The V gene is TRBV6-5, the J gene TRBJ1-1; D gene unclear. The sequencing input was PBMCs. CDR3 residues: CASSYSMGANTEAFF. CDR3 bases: TGTGCCAGCAGTTACTCGATGGGAGCGAACACTGAAGCTTTCTTT.